The clone carrying this TCR beta chain came up once. Its specificity is not known. This record comes from a study of cytomegalovirus exposure and HLA in healthy donors. The PCR employed 60 Vbeta primers together with 13 Jbeta primers. Original data processing: The authors later counted about 80 million unique TCR beta chains, roughly 10 million of them shared. Assay: immunoSEQ multiplex PCR; the TCRdb copy retains only in-frame clones and omits some. Clonal size and the V and J genes are those of that table, whereas D and trimming came from the DNA. The sample holds tens of thousands of clones, more than 60% seen once. Germline CDR1 is SGHAT and CDR2 is FQNNGV. The CDR3 runs to 15 residues. Trimming cost V 1 base and J 9 bases, with 16 bases left between them. Regarding the study as a whole: Most TCR beta V segments were productive about 87% or about 30% of the time in an earlier analysis. In a later analysis, specific HLA alleles were associated with 15,000 to 20,000 TCR beta sequences at a 0.05 false discovery rate. It was assumed in the presence/absence analyses that sequencing depth was roughly uniform across donors.

The receptor's source is a man aged 45-65 years in good health and CMV-seropositive. The material sequenced was PBMCs. V and J are TRBV11-2 and TRBJ2-1; D possibly corresponds to TRBD2 (5 bases). The CDR3 DNA reads TGTGCCAGCAGCTTAGGAGCGGCCCCTGCGGCTGAGCAGTTCTTC. Translating gives CASSLGAAPAAEQFF.